This T cell receptor (delta chain) was recovered during a study of gamma-delta T cells after stem cell transplantation. There are a few counts of this clone. The CDR3 spans 16 residues. V dropped 4 bases and J dropped 8; count of bases not matched to a gene: 10. Looked up from germline, CDR1 is TSWWSYY and CDR2 is QGS. TCRdb reanalysed the RT-PCR reads via CATT. Here the sample spans thousands of delta-chain clones, roughly 15% being singletons. This receptor was obtained from a human donor. It is not recorded whose cells these are; they may come from a transplant donor. The sequencing input was gamma-delta T cells. V usage is TRDV1 and J usage is TRDJ1, with 13 nucleotides matching TRDD3. CDR3 amino acids: CALGVFLLGDTSKLIF. The CDR3, as DNA: TGTGCTCTTGGGGTGTTTTTACTGGGGGATACGAGCAAACTCATCTTT.